Listed below are T cell receptor beta chains from one sample, sequenced in a study of cytomegalovirus exposure and HLA in healthy donors. Generated by immunoSEQ multiplex PCR, the TCRdb table keeps only in-frame clones and is missing some. The sample holds some 240,000 clones, around nine tenths seen once. The sequencing input was PBMCs. These receptors were taken from a girl aged 2 to 10 in good health and CMV-seronegative. The CDR3 runs from the conserved cysteine through the conserved F or W. A D gene is named only where the DNA matches it firmly. Clone size is stated in some rows and not others, as once, few, many or a class when expanded.

j_call clone_size d_call v_call cdr3_nt cdr3_aa
TRBJ1-5 NA NA TRBV5-5 TGTGCCAGCAGCCGACGGATGAGGGGGAGCAATCAGCCCCAGCATTTT CASSRRMRGSNQPQHF
TRBJ2-7 NA TRBD2 TRBV30 TGTGCCTGGACGATCGGGACTAGCGGAAACGAGCAGTACTTC CAWTIGTSGNEQYF
TRBJ1-2 NA NA TRBV30 TGTGCCTGGAGTGAGGGGAATGGCTACACCTTC CAWSEGNGYTF
TRBJ1-1 NA NA TRBV7-9 TGTGCCACCTTGACTCCGATCTTGAACACTGAAGCTTTCTTT CATLTPILNTEAFF
TRBJ1-5 NA NA TRBV5-8 TGTGCCAGCAGCTTGGTTGGTTCGGGGGGCCACAGGCAGCCCCAGCATTTT CASSLVGSGGHRQPQHF
TRBJ2-2 NA TRBD2 TRBV11-2 TGTGCCAGCAGCGAGGAGCCTAGCGGGGGGGCTGCCGGGGAGCTGTTTTTT CASSEEPSGGAAGELFF
TRBJ2-2 NA TRBD1 TRBV19 TGTGCCAGTTCCCTCGGACAGGGTGGCACCGGGGAGCTGTTTTTT CASSLGQGGTGELFF
TRBJ2-2 NA TRBD1 TRBV6-5 TGTGCCAGCAGCCCGGACAGGGCGAACACCGGGGAGCTGTTTTTT CASSPDRANTGELFF
TRBJ2-3 NA NA TRBV19 TGTGCCAGTAGGGATTACGCGGCTAGCACAGATACGCAGTATTTT CASRDYAASTDTQYF
TRBJ2-1 once NA TRBV9 TGTGCCAGCAGCGTATGGAGTATTTCACGCTACAATGAGCAGTTCTTC CASSVWSISRYNEQFF
TRBJ1-6 few NA TRBV28 TGTGCCAGCAGTTTACTCGGTTCACCCCTCCACTTT CASSLLGSPLHF
TRBJ2-5 NA TRBD2 TRBV19 TGTGCCAGTTCTCCGGGACTAGCGGGAGTGGAGACCCAGTACTTC CASSPGLAGVETQYF
TRBJ2-3 NA NA TRBV5-1 TGCGCCAGCAGCTCGGCCAGGGCTCGCACAGATACGCAGTATTTT CASSSARARTDTQYF
TRBJ1-2 NA TRBD1 TRBV2 TGTGCCAGCAGGACGGGACAGGGGGCTCGCGGCTACACCTTC CASRTGQGARGYTF
TRBJ1-5 NA NA TRBV2 TGTGCCAGCAGGGGGTCGGGAAAGTGGGATCAGCCCCAGCATTTT CASRGSGKWDQPQHF
TRBJ2-5 NA TRBD1 TRBV4-1 TGCGCCAGCAGCCAAACTCGGACAGGAAGGCAGACCCAGTACTTC CASSQTRTGRQTQYF
TRBJ1-1 NA NA TRBV18 TGTGCCAGCTCACCATCGGGGTACGGTGAAGCTTTCTTT CASSPSGYGEAFF
TRBJ2-7 NA TRBD1 TRBV19 TGTGCCAGTAGCCCGCGGGACAGGGCCACCTACGAGCAGTACTTC CASSPRDRATYEQYF
TRBJ2-3 NA TRBD1 TRBV6-5 TGTGCCAGCAGTTACTCGACAGGGGGCGGCACAGATACGCAGTATTTT CASSYSTGGGTDTQYF
TRBJ2-7 NA TRBD2 TRBV9 TGTGCCAGCAGCCGGGGGGGCGAGGCCTACGAGCAGTACTTC CASSRGGEAYEQYF
TRBJ1-1 NA NA TRBV7-3 TGTGCCAGCAGCTTAACGGCTAGGTCTGAAGCTTTCTTT CASSLTARSEAFF
TRBJ2-5 NA TRBD2 TRBV30 TGTGCCTGGGATAGGGAGCGGGGGGGCGTAGAGACCCAGTACTTC CAWDRERGGVETQYF
TRBJ1-2 NA NA TRBV6-1 TGTGCCAGCAGTGACGACAGAGGATATAGCTATGGCTACACCTTC CASSDDRGYSYGYTF
TRBJ1-1 NA NA TRBV7-6 TGTGCCAGCAGCTTAGCGCCGGGGGGAGGCACTGAAGCTTTCTTT CASSLAPGGGTEAFF
TRBJ1-2 once TRBD1 TRBV5-1 TGCGCCAGCAGCTCCAGGCAGGGGGCCAACTATGGCTACACCTTC CASSSRQGANYGYTF
TRBJ2-7 NA NA TRBV6-5 TGTGCCAGCAGTTACCGCGGGGTTGGAGGCTACGAGCAGTACTTC CASSYRGVGGYEQYF
TRBJ2-1 NA TRBD2 TRBV5-4 TGTGCCAGCAGCTTGGGAGCTAGCGGATCCTACAATGAGCAGTTCTTC CASSLGASGSYNEQFF
TRBJ2-2 NA TRBD2 TRBV10-3 TGTGCCATCAGCGCGGGACTACCACGCAACACCGGGGAGCTGTTTTTT CAISAGLPRNTGELFF
TRBJ2-3 NA TRBD2 TRBV6-1 TGTGCCAGCCGTGCTAGCGGGGCGAGCACAGATACGCAGTATTTT CASRASGASTDTQYF
TRBJ2-5 NA NA TRBV30 TGTGCCTGGAGTGTTTCGAGTTTTGAGACCCAGTACTTC CAWSVSSFETQYF
TRBJ2-2 NA TRBD2 TRBV4-1 TGCGCCAGCAGCACTAGCGGGGACACCGGGGAGCTGTTTTTT CASSTSGDTGELFF
TRBJ1-2 few NA TRBV7-9 TGTGCCAGCAGCTCGAACTATGGCTACACCTTC CASSSNYGYTF
TRBJ2-1 NA TRBD2 TRBV4-2 TGTGCCAGCAGCCAGGCAACCGGGACTAGCTCCTACAATGAGCAGTTCTTC CASSQATGTSSYNEQFF
TRBJ1-2 NA NA TRBV6-1 TGTGCCAGCAGTCTCATAACAGGGAGTGGCTATGGCTACACCTTC CASSLITGSGYGYTF
TRBJ2-5 NA TRBD2 TRBV10-3 TGTGCCATCAGTGAGTTAGCGGGAGCGTTGGAGACCCAGTACTTC CAISELAGALETQYF
TRBJ2-6 NA NA TRBV18 TGTGCCAGCTCAACAGAAACAGGGTCTGGGGCCAACGTCCTGACTTTC CASSTETGSGANVLTF